This TCR beta chain emerged from a study of cytomegalovirus exposure and HLA in healthy donors. General study findings and limits: Common viral pathogens (according to a later analysis) appeared linked to several of the most significant clusters. Earlier analysis yielded a pattern in which most TCR beta V segments were productive about 87% or about 30% of the time. Reportedly, a later analysis found an Asian-associated ancestry cluster had fewer N-insertions than the roughly 670-donor mean.

13 Jbeta primers and 60 Vbeta primers were used for the PCR. Clones were read by immunoSEQ multiplex PCR, and TCRdb kept only the in-frame ones, dropping some. The table shows some 150,000 clones, with around 78% occurring only once. This clone was recorded once. Its antigen is undetermined. This clonotype originated in a woman aged 25 to 39 in good health and CMV-seropositive. The specimen was PBMCs.

CDR3 nucleotides: TGTGCTAGTGGTTTGGGACAGGGGGGGACCGGGGAGCTGTTTTTT. Its protein is CASGLGQGGTGELFF. J is TRBJ2-2 and V is TRBV12-5, with 9 bases fitting TRBD1. CDR3 length: 15 residues. Germline-derived CDR1 and CDR2 are LGHNT and FRNRAP. The junction had 2 bases not matched to a gene; V was cut back by 1 base and J by 5 bases.